The T cell receptor beta chain described here comes from a study of T cell changes during pregnancy in multiple sclerosis. The V and J ends lost 7 bases and 2 bases, in that order; junction bases with no gene match: 6. CDR1 and CDR2 from the germline V gene are WSHSY and SAAADI. The CDR3 totals 14 residues. This clone was seen only once. Here immunoSEQ multiplex PCR was the method, and the copy in TCRdb shows in-frame clones only, minus some. In the table there are roughly 40,000 clones, over 85% of which are singletons. The sequencing here drew on peripheral blood, taken before pregnancy. The chain joins TRBV10-2 to TRBJ2-7; 9 positions agree with TRBD1. This clonotype originated in a female donor with multiple sclerosis, enrolled in a pregnancy study. The DNA of the CDR3 is TGCGCCAGCACCGGGACAGGGAACACCTACGAGCAGTACTTC. Encoded protein: CASTGTGNTYEQYF.